This TCR beta chain came from a study of cytomegalovirus exposure and HLA in healthy donors. Study observations and caveats: In the roughly 130 validation repertoires, a later analysis found that first-cohort TCR clusters tended to co-occur. Across donors, most TCRs were seen rarely, yet some public ones were widespread.

CDR1 MNHNS and CDR2 SASEGT come from the germline V gene. The CDR3 extends over 11 amino acids. V lost 11 bases to trimming and J lost 5 bases, with 12 bases between them. Only one count was recorded for this clone. Its antigen is not known. TCRdb keeps only in-frame clones here, not all; method: immunoSEQ multiplex PCR. The data show over 200,000 clones, 70% to 90% seen once. The sequenced sample consisted of PBMCs. The V call is TRBV6-1, the J call TRBJ2-5; D gene uncertain. This clonotype was sampled from a woman aged 18-29 years in good health and CMV-seronegative. The CDR3 is CASNMGETQYF. In DNA, the CDR3 is TGTGCCTCTAACATGGGGGAGACCCAGTACTTC.